These 15 T cell receptor beta chains originate from one sample sequenced in a study of blood T cell repertoires in COVID-19. Sequencing used immunoSEQ multiplex PCR; TCRdb keeps in-frame clones, though not all of them. Of fewer than 300,000 clones in the sample, 81% were seen once. Sample: peripheral blood. The receptors shown here come from a woman aged 55 to 70 with active or convalescent COVID-19.

V is TRBV12-3 or TRBV12-4 and J is TRBJ1-2; tentative D call: TRBD1 (6 bases). V lost 5 bases to trimming and J lost 4 bases, with 11 bases between them. The CDR3 covers 13 residues. CDR3 DNA sequence: TGTGCCAGCAGTCGGGACATCCGCTATGGCTACACCTTC. Translation: CASSRDIRYGYTF.

This chain uses TRBV19 with TRBJ1-6; 9 nucleotides align to TRBD1. The V gene end was trimmed by 5 bases and the J gene end by 9 bases; junction bases not matched to a gene: 8. The CDR3 is 15 amino acids. Germline values: CDR1 LNHDA, CDR2 SQIVND (reference sequence). The CDR3 loop is CASSPQQGAFSPLHF. In nucleotides, the CDR3 is TGTGCCAGTAGTCCCCAACAGGGGGCCTTTTCACCCCTCCACTTT.

This chain connects TRBV14 to TRBJ1-1; a possible D gene is TRBD1 (5 bases). The CDR3 contains 15 residues. The germline V gene encodes CDR1 SGHDN and CDR2 FVKESK. V was trimmed by 3 bases and J by 7 bases, leaving 18 bases between them. The CDR3 region has the DNA TGTGCCAGCAGCCATTCCCTTAGGGGTGGTGGTGAAGCTTTCTTT. Translation gives CASSHSLRGGGEAFF.

The V gene is TRBV10-2, the J gene TRBJ1-5; a weak D match, TRBD1 (5 bases). The V and J ends lost 3 bases and 0 bases respectively, with 24 bases between them. The CDR3 covers 20 residues. Germline V lookup: CDR1 WSHSY, CDR2 SAAADI. In DNA form, the CDR3 reads TGCGCCAGCAGTGAATACCGGGCGTGGGGCCCTGTGTATAGCAATCAGCCCCAGCATTTT. Translating gives CASSEYRAWGPVYSNQPQHF.

The chain is built from TRBV5-6 and TRBJ2-5; D not resolved. The CDR3 has 14 amino acids. With 0 bases removed from V and 1 base from J, the gap between germline ends came to 7 bases. From germline, CDR1 is SGHDT and CDR2 YYEEEE. The CDR3 nucleotides read TGTGCCAGCAGCTTGGACAGTTTCCAAGAGACCCAGTACTTC. This encodes CASSLDSFQETQYF.

The chain has TRBV5-4 and TRBJ2-3, with 12 bases fitting TRBD1. CDR3 length: 14 amino acids. CDR1 is SGHNT, CDR2 YYREEE, per germline (reference sequence). The ends lost 3 bases at V and 8 bases at J; junction bases unmatched: 4. The CDR3 loop is CASSWDRGQGTQYF. The CDR3 bases are TGTGCCAGCAGCTGGGACAGGGGGCAGGGTACGCAGTATTTT. Variable domain in full (rest from reference TRBV5-4 and TRBJ2-3): ETGVTQSPTHLIKTRGQQVTLRCSSQSGHNTVSWYQQALGQGPQFIFQYYREEENGRGNFPPRFSGLQFPNYSSELNVNALELDDSALYLCASSWDRGQGTQYFGPGTRLTVL.

The chain uses TRBV24-1 and TRBJ2-5, with TRBD1 matching 7 bases. The length of the CDR3 is 15 residues. The germline V gene encodes CDR1 KGHDR and CDR2 SFDVKD. V was clipped by 4 bases and J by 5 bases; unmatched bases: 9. The DNA of the CDR3 is TGTGCCACCAGTGAAGTGGCAGGGGGACGGGAGACCCAGTACTTC. Amino acid sequence: CATSEVAGGRETQYF.

This chain uses TRBV7-9 with TRBJ1-6, with 8 bases lining up with TRBD1. The junction had 9 bases not matched to a gene; V was cut back by 2 bases and J by 9 bases. CDR1 and CDR2 from the germline V gene are SEHNR and FQNEAQ (reference sequence). This CDR3 is built from 16 residues. The CDR3 region is CASSLKRGQEPSPLHF. The CDR3 nucleotides read TGTGCCAGCAGCTTAAAAAGGGGACAGGAGCCTTCACCCCTCCACTTT.

The gene calls are TRBV6-6 and TRBJ2-2; 12 bases align to TRBD2. The V and J ends lost 5 bases and 3 bases, in that order; junction bases with no gene match: 19. Germline V gene data show CDR1 as MNHNY and CDR2 as SVGAGI (reference sequence). The CDR3 has 21 residues. For the CDR3, the DNA is TGTGCCAGCAGTCTTAACGACCAGCCTCTAGCGGGGGGGCCCCACACCGGGGAGCTGTTTTTT. Translating it yields CASSLNDQPLAGGPHTGELFF.

The table lists this clone with a count of one. This chain joins TRBV6-6 and TRBJ1-2; 9 bases align to TRBD1. There are 13 residues in the CDR3. The germline V gene has CDR1 MNHNY and CDR2 SVGAGI (reference sequence). V lost 1 base to trimming and J lost 9 bases; unmatched junction nucleotides: 3. CDR3: CASSYWDRESYTF. The CDR3 DNA sequence: TGTGCCAGCAGTTACTGGGACAGGGAAAGCTACACCTTC.

The gene calls are TRBV6-5 and TRBJ2-7; tentatively, D is TRBD2 (6 bases). The CDR3 sequence is 15 residues long. V was clipped by 0 bases and J by 4 bases, with 13 bases between them. Germline CDR1 is MNHEY and CDR2 is SVGAGI. The CDR3 protein is CASSYSRGKSYEQYF. CDR3 nucleotide sequence: TGTGCCAGCAGTTACTCCCGGGGGAAGTCTTACGAGCAGTACTTC.

In its sample, this clone was seen once. This CDR3 reads CASSDYQAGAGTDTQYF. The CDR3 nucleotides are TGTGCCAGCAGCGACTATCAAGCGGGGGCTGGCACAGATACGCAGTATTTT. The chain has TRBV5-4 and TRBJ2-3, with TRBD2 matching 8 bases. CDR1 SGHNT and CDR2 YYREEE come from the germline V gene (reference sequence). With 4 bases clipped from V and 1 base from J, the junction kept 11 bases outside the gene matches. This CDR3 spans 17 amino acids.

The V and J genes are TRBV7-8 and TRBJ1-5; 9 bases fit TRBD1. With 1 base clipped from V and 2 bases from J, the junction kept 15 bases outside the gene matches. CDR1 is SGHVS, CDR2 FQNEAQ, per germline. The CDR3 sequence is 20 residues long. In DNA, the CDR3 is TGTGCCAGCAGCTTAGTACTAGGGACAGGGTTTTCCCAGGGCAATCAGCCCCAGCATTTT. It codes for CASSLVLGTGFSQGNQPQHF.

The chain couples TRBV12-3 or TRBV12-4 to TRBJ2-7, with TRBD2 as a possible D gene (6 bases). The ends were cut back, 9 bases at V and 6 bases at J, with 18 bases in the middle. This CDR3 is built from 13 residues. The CDR3 DNA reads TGTGCCAGTGCCCGGGGAGGTACAGGCGAGCAGTACTTC. This codes for CASARGGTGEQYF.

V gene TRBV9 combines with J gene TRBJ2-7, with 9 bases identical to TRBD1. The germline V gene has CDR1 SGDLS and CDR2 YYNGEE. After removal of 3 bases from V and 4 bases from J, the junction contained 5 bases not matched to a gene. The CDR3 is made up of 14 amino acids. The CDR3 region is CASSEGTGSYEQYF. The CDR3 bases are TGTGCCAGCAGCGAAGGGACAGGGTCATACGAGCAGTACTTC.